This T cell receptor beta chain was sequenced during a study of T cells in localized non-small cell lung cancer. The germline V and J ends were trimmed by 2 bases and 7 bases, with 14 bases remaining between them. The CDR3 spans 14 residues. CDR1 and CDR2 (germline): KGHSH, LQKENI. The repertoire was sequenced with immunoSEQ multiplex PCR; TCRdb's copy has only in-frame clones and lacks some. This table holds tens of thousands of clones, 70% to 90% found once. Sequencing used peripheral blood, obtained before any cancer treatment. The rearrangement links TRBV18 to TRBJ1-1; the D is unclear. This sequence was found in a woman aged 35-70 years with stage I lung adenocarcinoma. The CDR3 sequence is CASSPLSRNGEAFF. The CDR3 DNA is TGTGCCAGCTCACCATTAAGCCGGAACGGTGAAGCTTTCTTT.